Below, 5 T cell receptor beta chains from the same sample are listed, as sequenced in a study of blood T cells in healthy people across ages. A J-beta primer mix and a sample-barcoded 5' primer were used in a second PCR of about 7 to 12 cycles. TCRdb re-analysed the 5' RACE reads in MiXCR, keeping a single row per CDR3 protein. The sample holds fewer than 700,000 distinct CDR3 sequences, roughly 43% seen once. What was sequenced was blood. These receptors originate from a man at least 80 years old in good health.

The V gene is TRBV28, the J gene TRBJ2-1; 8 bases align to TRBD1. V lost 6 bases, J lost 8 bases, and 15 bases stayed unmatched. The CDR3 is 16 amino acids. The germline CDR1 and CDR2 sequences are MDHEN and SYDVKM. The CDR3 reads CASRERPGQALHEQFF. The CDR3 DNA sequence: TGTGCCAGCAGAGAGAGACCGGGACAGGCTTTACATGAGCAGTTCTTC.

A few counts support this clonotype. The chain couples TRBV20-1 to TRBJ2-7, with 7 bases matching TRBD2. Trimming removed 0 bases from V and 1 base from J; junction bases left unmatched: 9. The germline gives CDR1 DFQATT, CDR2 SNEGSKA (reference sequence). The CDR3 is made up of 16 amino acids. CDR3 bases: TGCAGTGCTAGAGATCATTGGCGGGAGAGGTCCTACGAGCAGTACTTC. It is translated as CSARDHWRERSYEQYF.

The chain couples TRBV6-2 or TRBV6-3 to TRBJ2-1; unclear D gene. CDR3 length equals 12 residues. Germline-derived CDR1 and CDR2 are MNHEY and SVGEGT. The V gene lost 2 bases and the J gene lost 6 bases, with 5 bases spanning the gap. CDR3 sequence reads: CASSYASNEQFF. CDR3 DNA: TGTGCCAGCAGTTACGCGTCCAATGAGCAGTTCTTC.

This clonotype was seen only a few times. The chain is built from TRBV15 and TRBJ2-5; D unresolved. Germline CDR1 is LNHNV and CDR2 is YYDKDF (reference sequence). There are 13 residues in the CDR3. The ends were cut back, 3 bases at V and 2 bases at J, with 7 bases in the middle. Here the CDR3 DNA reads TGTGCCACCAGCAGCCACAGACAAGAGACCCAGTACTTC. Translating it yields CATSSHRQETQYF. The entire variable domain, with the rest obtained from reference TRBV15 and TRBJ2-5, is as follows: DAMVIQNPRYQVTQFGKPVTLSCSQTLNHNVMYWYQQKSSQAPKLLFHYYDKDFNNEADTPDNFQSRRPNTSFCFLDIRSPGLGDTAMYLCATSSHRQETQYFGPGTRLLVL.

J is TRBJ1-1 and V is TRBV10-3, with a possible D match to TRBD1 (6 bases). V shed 2 bases and J shed 7 bases, with 11 bases lying between them. Germline V gene lookup returns CDR1 ENHRY and CDR2 SYGVKD. CDR3 length equals 13 residues. The CDR3 DNA reads as TGTGCCATCAGTGAGGGGCGGACAGATGAAGCTTTCTTT. Residues: CAISEGRTDEAFF.